This T cell receptor beta chain was documented in a study of blood T cells in healthy people across ages (dated by TCRdb to 2014 to 2015). A note on the overall study: In model experiments, roughly one uniquely barcoded TCR beta cDNA molecule per two T cells was captured by template switching. To track age-related changes in TCR beta repertoire diversity, the study relied on deep sequencing normalized with unique cDNA molecular identifiers. The donors were divided into four age groups: young (average around 16 years), middle-aged (about 39), aged (approximately 59) and long-lived (about 80). To avoid experimental bias, donors of different ages were distributed randomly across sequencing lanes. Using the same blood draw, the study looked at two additional independent replicas of 1 million unique cDNA reads for two donors, one aged 18 to 30 and the other aged 80 or older. The research as a whole found: Conclusive comparison of naive and antigen-experienced compartments was prevented by the profiling of bulk unsorted PBMCs. Donor CMV infection status was unknown, potentially confounding age-related changes in expanded clonotypes. Observed TCR beta diversity per million T cells fell roughly linearly with age, and a significant reduction was already apparent by age around 36. The long-lived group showed more naive CD4+ T cells, fewer expanded clones and increased TCR diversity than the aged group, suggesting age selection. Estimates of total diversity based on one million sequenced T cells were considered lower bounds and underestimates. The percentage of naive T cells measured by flow cytometry correlated strongly with observed TCR beta diversity.

A word on this clonotype: Its antigen is unknown. Base-call qualities are not available, and no considerably larger clone is one nucleotide away.

To prepare the library, 5' RACE was applied. Sequencing took place on an Illumina HiSeq 2500. A second PCR of about 6 to 11 cycles was run with a J-beta primer mix and a sample-barcoded 5' primer. A unique molecular identifier was introduced onto each TCR beta cDNA molecule by a template-switch 5' adaptor carrying 12 random nucleotides. At least 3 million CDR3-containing paired-end reads were obtained from each sample. The Mint cDNA synthesis kit, primed by a TRBC-specific oligonucleotide, was used to synthesize first-strand cDNA from all RNA. All cDNA was treated with uracil-DNA glycosylase and then went through a first 18-cycle PCR with the universal primers M1SS and BC2_uni_R. In the authors' own workflow: Normalization of each sample was performed by random selection of 1 million high-quality reads, each carrying a distinct molecular identifier. Instead of being binned into consensus sequences, reads with shared molecular identifiers were discarded. MiTCR, set to a Q25 quality threshold and the strictest error-elimination algorithm, was used for CDR3 identification, clonotype clustering and error correction. A nonparametric unseen species model using Euler transformation provided a lower-bound estimate of total TCR beta diversity. Through fastp at Q25 and MiXCR, TCRdb rebuilt clones from the public reads, retaining in-frame beta chains. Rows are unified per CDR3 protein, each entry keeping the most common DNA and genes. None of the V and J calls come from the authors' own analysis; TCRdb made them. This sample has more than 650,000 distinct CDR3 sequences in its table, and about 48% of those were observed once. The ten most abundant clones make up about two fifths of the sample.

Systemically healthy Caucasian individuals from Russia, over 30 in total and aged about 6 to 95 years, were included as donors. Each donor gave about 9.2 milliliters of peripheral blood, drawn into EDTA-treated Vacutainer tubes. Ficoll-Paque density-gradient centrifugation was used to isolate PBMCs, with at least 7 million per sample. Total RNA was extracted from PBMCs with Trizol reagent, with at least 5 micrograms obtained per sample. The percentages of naive CD45RAhigh/CD27high T cells were determined by flow cytometry on a PBMC aliquot from every donor. The CDR3, cysteine through phenylalanine, is 15 amino acids long. Of the read, only the CDR3 DNA is kept; its 45 bases are in frame from base 1. At the junction V is shortened by 2 bases and J by 2 bases; bases outside the gene matches: 4. Via the germline V gene, CDR1 is SNHLY and CDR2 FYNNEI.

This sequence uses TRBV2 and TRBJ2-3, and TRBD1 matches 7 of the central bases. The sequence came from a man at least 80 years old in good health. The source material was blood. Here the CDR3 is given as CASSEPGGDTDTQYF. The base sequence is TGTGCCAGCAGTGAACCAGGGGGAGACACAGATACGCAGTATTTT.